These T cell receptor beta chains were read from a single sample in a study of identical twins. One entry per CDR3 protein, called by TCRdb with MiXCR from the 5' RACE reads. The profile covers 500,000 to 650,000 distinct CDR3 sequences, with around 7.5% appearing a single time and about 1.5% taken by the ten largest. The sample also formed part of further work on yellow fever vaccine responses in identical twins.

The specimen was PBMCs. Source of these receptors: a woman between 18 and 29 years old in good health. Both conserved end residues are part of each CDR3. The D gene is left open where the match is weak. Where a row states a size, it is once, few, many or the class of an expanded clone; other rows omit it.

V gene: TRBV7-9
D gene: .
J gene: TRBJ1-6
clone size: many
CDR3 DNA: TGTGCCAGCAGAGGGGGAGACAGGATGAATTCACCCCTCCACTTT
CDR3 protein: CASRGGDRMNSPLHF

V gene: TRBV28
D gene: .
J gene: TRBJ2-3
clone size: few
CDR3 DNA: TGTGCCAGCAGTTCTACTCAACTCTCGTCCGATACGCAGTATTTT
CDR3 protein: CASSSTQLSSDTQYF

V gene: TRBV28
D gene: .
J gene: TRBJ1-1
clone size: few
CDR3 DNA: TGTGCCAGCAGTTCCGGGGTCCTGGCAGCTTTCTTT
CDR3 protein: CASSSGVLAAFF

V gene: TRBV28
D gene: .
J gene: TRBJ1-6
clone size: .
CDR3 DNA: TGTGCCAGCAGAACCGGGACAAAGAGCTCCTATAATTCACCCCTCCACTTT
CDR3 protein: CASRTGTKSSYNSPLHF

V gene: TRBV12-3/TRBV12-4
D gene: TRBD2
J gene: TRBJ2-5
clone size: many
CDR3 DNA: TGTGCCAGCAGCAATCCCACTAGCGGCCTAGAGACCCAGTACTTC
CDR3 protein: CASSNPTSGLETQYF

V gene: TRBV2
D gene: TRBD1
J gene: TRBJ1-1
clone size: few
CDR3 DNA: TGTGCCAGCATCGGACAGGGGCTCATGAACACTGAAGCTTTCTTT
CDR3 protein: CASIGQGLMNTEAFF

V gene: TRBV12-3/TRBV12-4
D gene: TRBD2
J gene: TRBJ2-7
clone size: many
CDR3 DNA: TGTGCCAGCAGTTCATCCGGGACTAGCGGGAGTATTTACGAGCAGTACTTC
CDR3 protein: CASSSSGTSGSIYEQYF

V gene: TRBV6-5
D gene: .
J gene: TRBJ2-1
clone size: many
CDR3 DNA: TGTGCCAGCGAGATGGGGGGCGGTGAGCAGTTCTTC
CDR3 protein: CASEMGGGEQFF

V gene: TRBV5-1
D gene: TRBD1
J gene: TRBJ2-5
clone size: few
CDR3 DNA: TGCGCCAGCAGCCGACGTCAACCACGGACAGGGGTATTGCCCACACAAGAGACCCAGTACTTC
CDR3 protein: CASSRRQPRTGVLPTQETQYF

V gene: TRBV20-1
D gene: TRBD1
J gene: TRBJ1-1
clone size: many
CDR3 DNA: TGCAGTGCCCGACCCGGGACAGGAGACACTGAAGCTTTCTTT
CDR3 protein: CSARPGTGDTEAFF

V gene: TRBV7-8
D gene: TRBD1
J gene: TRBJ2-7
clone size: .
CDR3 DNA: TGTGCCAGCAGCTCCGGACAGGTCTTTGAAGAGTACTTC
CDR3 protein: CASSSGQVFEEYF

V gene: TRBV23-1
D gene: .
J gene: TRBJ2-1
clone size: .
CDR3 DNA: TGCGCCAGCAGTCAGCACAGGGATGATGGCTCCTACAATGAGCAGTTCTTC
CDR3 protein: CASSQHRDDGSYNEQFF

V gene: TRBV2
D gene: TRBD2
J gene: TRBJ2-5
clone size: few
CDR3 DNA: TGTGCCAGCACCAAAGGAGGGCTAGCGGGACTAGAGACCCAGTACTTC
CDR3 protein: CASTKGGLAGLETQYF

V gene: TRBV24-1
D gene: .
J gene: TRBJ2-3
clone size: .
CDR3 DNA: TGTGCCACCAGTGATTCCCCCTCTAGCGCGAGCCGGTCAGATACGCAGTATTTT
CDR3 protein: CATSDSPSSASRSDTQYF

V gene: TRBV11-1
D gene: .
J gene: TRBJ2-6
clone size: .
CDR3 DNA: TGTGCCAGCAGCTTAGGAACAGGGGAGGGCCCAAAAGGGGCCAACGTCCTGACTTTC
CDR3 protein: CASSLGTGEGPKGANVLTF

V gene: TRBV10-3
D gene: .
J gene: TRBJ1-1
clone size: few
CDR3 DNA: TGTGCCATCAGTGAGTCGAACCCTGGGGAAGCTTTCTTT
CDR3 protein: CAISESNPGEAFF

V gene: TRBV5-1
D gene: TRBD1
J gene: TRBJ2-2
clone size: many
CDR3 DNA: TGCGCCAGCAGCTTGTTGGGACAGGGGGCGCGGACCGGGGAGCTGTTTTTT
CDR3 protein: CASSLLGQGARTGELFF

V gene: TRBV3-1
D gene: .
J gene: TRBJ2-7
clone size: many
CDR3 DNA: TGTGCCAGCAGCCCCGAGGGAGGACTCTCCTACGAGCAGTACTTC
CDR3 protein: CASSPEGGLSYEQYF

V gene: TRBV27
D gene: .
J gene: TRBJ2-3
clone size: .
CDR3 DNA: TGTGCCAGCAGTTACTCCGCAGATACGCAGTATTTT
CDR3 protein: CASSYSADTQYF

V gene: TRBV28
D gene: .
J gene: TRBJ2-7
clone size: few
CDR3 DNA: TGTGCCAGCAGTTTTTGGAGGGACAGTTCCGGCGAGCAGTACTTC
CDR3 protein: CASSFWRDSSGEQYF

V gene: TRBV28
D gene: TRBD1
J gene: TRBJ2-1
clone size: .
CDR3 DNA: TGTGCCAGCAGTCCAATCGCCGGGACAGGGTTACACTATGAGCAGTTCTTC
CDR3 protein: CASSPIAGTGLHYEQFF

V gene: TRBV7-8
D gene: .
J gene: TRBJ1-4
clone size: many
CDR3 DNA: TGTGCCAGCAGCTTTAAGAGACAACCAACTAATGAAAAACTGTTTTTT
CDR3 protein: CASSFKRQPTNEKLFF

V gene: TRBV12-3/TRBV12-4
D gene: .
J gene: TRBJ2-7
clone size: many
CDR3 DNA: TGTGCCAGCAGTCCCGGGGCGGGGACGTACGAGCAGTACTTC
CDR3 protein: CASSPGAGTYEQYF

V gene: TRBV10-3
D gene: .
J gene: TRBJ2-3
clone size: .
CDR3 DNA: TGTGCCATCGGTGGCACAGATACGCAGTATTTT
CDR3 protein: CAIGGTDTQYF

V gene: TRBV2
D gene: .
J gene: TRBJ2-6
clone size: .
CDR3 DNA: TGTGCCAGAAGTCTTGCACACTCAACAGGGATTGGGGCCAACGTCCTGACTTTC
CDR3 protein: CARSLAHSTGIGANVLTF

V gene: TRBV12-3/TRBV12-4
D gene: .
J gene: TRBJ2-2
clone size: many
CDR3 DNA: TGTGCCAGCAGCCGAGGGGCGCGCGGGTGGGACACCGGGGAGCTGTTTTTT
CDR3 protein: CASSRGARGWDTGELFF

V gene: TRBV5-1
D gene: TRBD1
J gene: TRBJ2-1
clone size: many
CDR3 DNA: TGCGCCAGCAGCCCTCGACAGGGGCAGGTTAATGAGCAGTTCTTC
CDR3 protein: CASSPRQGQVNEQFF

V gene: TRBV12-3/TRBV12-4
D gene: .
J gene: TRBJ2-5
clone size: .
CDR3 DNA: TGTGCCAGCAGTGTGGGGGGGGCTTGGGGGCAAGAGACCCAGTACTTC
CDR3 protein: CASSVGGAWGQETQYF

V gene: TRBV27
D gene: .
J gene: TRBJ2-1
clone size: few
CDR3 DNA: TGTGCCAGCAGTTTGACGGGAGCACTCTACAATGAGCAGTTCTTC
CDR3 protein: CASSLTGALYNEQFF

V gene: TRBV5-1
D gene: .
J gene: TRBJ2-1
clone size: .
CDR3 DNA: TGCGCCAGCAGCTTTGCTAGTTTTGTGGGTGAGCAGTTCTTC
CDR3 protein: CASSFASFVGEQFF

V gene: TRBV5-1
D gene: TRBD1
J gene: TRBJ2-2
clone size: many
CDR3 DNA: TGCGCCAGCAGCACCGGGACAGGGGCTCGCGGGGAGCTGTTTTTT
CDR3 protein: CASSTGTGARGELFF

V gene: TRBV12-3/TRBV12-4
D gene: .
J gene: TRBJ2-7
clone size: many
CDR3 DNA: TGTGCCAGCAGTAACCAGGCAGGGATCTCCTACGAGCAGTACTTC
CDR3 protein: CASSNQAGISYEQYF

V gene: TRBV29-1
D gene: .
J gene: TRBJ1-1
clone size: many
CDR3 DNA: TGCAGCGCCCCTGGGCCAGCAGAGACTGAAGCTTTCTTT
CDR3 protein: CSAPGPAETEAFF

V gene: TRBV5-1
D gene: .
J gene: TRBJ2-1
clone size: few
CDR3 DNA: TGCGCCAGCAGCCGTACGGCCGGACTCCGAGACAATGAGCAGTTCTTC
CDR3 protein: CASSRTAGLRDNEQFF

V gene: TRBV6-2/TRBV6-3
D gene: TRBD1
J gene: TRBJ2-3
clone size: .
CDR3 DNA: TGTGCCAGCAGTTTCCCGACAGGGGGCGTCACAGATACGCAGTATTTT
CDR3 protein: CASSFPTGGVTDTQYF

V gene: TRBV6-5
D gene: .
J gene: TRBJ2-2
clone size: .
CDR3 DNA: TGTGCCAGCAGTTACGGGACCAAGAACACCGGGGAGCTGTTTTTT
CDR3 protein: CASSYGTKNTGELFF

V gene: TRBV7-8
D gene: TRBD2
J gene: TRBJ2-5
clone size: .
CDR3 DNA: TGTGCCAGCAGCCTACGACGAGCGGGGGGGCGGGAGACCCAGTACTTC
CDR3 protein: CASSLRRAGGRETQYF

V gene: TRBV3-1
D gene: .
J gene: TRBJ2-7
clone size: few
CDR3 DNA: TGTGCCAGCAGCCAATGGGGGCACGACTACGAGCAGTACTTC
CDR3 protein: CASSQWGHDYEQYF

V gene: TRBV20-1
D gene: TRBD2
J gene: TRBJ2-3
clone size: .
CDR3 DNA: TGCAGCTACAGCGGGGGTCCCCCCACAGATACGCAGTATTTT
CDR3 protein: CSYSGGPPTDTQYF

V gene: TRBV5-6
D gene: .
J gene: TRBJ1-1
clone size: few
CDR3 DNA: TGTGCCAGCAGGAACGGGGGGAACACTGAAGCTTTCTTT
CDR3 protein: CASRNGGNTEAFF

V gene: TRBV27
D gene: TRBD1
J gene: TRBJ2-1
clone size: many
CDR3 DNA: TGTGCCAGCAGTTTATTGGTTGGGACAGGGGACAATGAGCAGTTCTTC
CDR3 protein: CASSLLVGTGDNEQFF

V gene: TRBV7-2
D gene: TRBD2
J gene: TRBJ2-2
clone size: .
CDR3 DNA: TGTGCCAGCAGCTTAGAACTAGCGGGAGATGGGGAGCTGTTTTTT
CDR3 protein: CASSLELAGDGELFF

V gene: TRBV3-1
D gene: .
J gene: TRBJ1-5
clone size: many
CDR3 DNA: TGTGCCAGCAGCCAAGGACACAGCAATCAGCCCCAGCATTTT
CDR3 protein: CASSQGHSNQPQHF

V gene: TRBV28
D gene: TRBD1
J gene: TRBJ2-5
clone size: many
CDR3 DNA: TGTGCCAGCAGTGCGACAGGGCTCCAAGAGACCCAGTACTTC
CDR3 protein: CASSATGLQETQYF